This TCR beta chain was captured by sequencing in a study of monozygotic twins with inflammatory bowel disease. This CDR3 is 12 amino acids long. CDR1 SNHLY and CDR2 FYNNEI come from the germline V gene. TCRdb reprocessed the 5' RACE reads and keeps a single row for each CDR3 protein, giving no DNA. The sample data list approximately 380,000 distinct CDR3 sequences. The clonotype was recovered from a human donor with ulcerative colitis or Crohn's disease, or a healthy co-twin of an affected twin (not recorded which). The specimen was blood. The chain recombines TRBV2 with TRBJ2-7. CDR3 region: CASRDAPYEQYF.